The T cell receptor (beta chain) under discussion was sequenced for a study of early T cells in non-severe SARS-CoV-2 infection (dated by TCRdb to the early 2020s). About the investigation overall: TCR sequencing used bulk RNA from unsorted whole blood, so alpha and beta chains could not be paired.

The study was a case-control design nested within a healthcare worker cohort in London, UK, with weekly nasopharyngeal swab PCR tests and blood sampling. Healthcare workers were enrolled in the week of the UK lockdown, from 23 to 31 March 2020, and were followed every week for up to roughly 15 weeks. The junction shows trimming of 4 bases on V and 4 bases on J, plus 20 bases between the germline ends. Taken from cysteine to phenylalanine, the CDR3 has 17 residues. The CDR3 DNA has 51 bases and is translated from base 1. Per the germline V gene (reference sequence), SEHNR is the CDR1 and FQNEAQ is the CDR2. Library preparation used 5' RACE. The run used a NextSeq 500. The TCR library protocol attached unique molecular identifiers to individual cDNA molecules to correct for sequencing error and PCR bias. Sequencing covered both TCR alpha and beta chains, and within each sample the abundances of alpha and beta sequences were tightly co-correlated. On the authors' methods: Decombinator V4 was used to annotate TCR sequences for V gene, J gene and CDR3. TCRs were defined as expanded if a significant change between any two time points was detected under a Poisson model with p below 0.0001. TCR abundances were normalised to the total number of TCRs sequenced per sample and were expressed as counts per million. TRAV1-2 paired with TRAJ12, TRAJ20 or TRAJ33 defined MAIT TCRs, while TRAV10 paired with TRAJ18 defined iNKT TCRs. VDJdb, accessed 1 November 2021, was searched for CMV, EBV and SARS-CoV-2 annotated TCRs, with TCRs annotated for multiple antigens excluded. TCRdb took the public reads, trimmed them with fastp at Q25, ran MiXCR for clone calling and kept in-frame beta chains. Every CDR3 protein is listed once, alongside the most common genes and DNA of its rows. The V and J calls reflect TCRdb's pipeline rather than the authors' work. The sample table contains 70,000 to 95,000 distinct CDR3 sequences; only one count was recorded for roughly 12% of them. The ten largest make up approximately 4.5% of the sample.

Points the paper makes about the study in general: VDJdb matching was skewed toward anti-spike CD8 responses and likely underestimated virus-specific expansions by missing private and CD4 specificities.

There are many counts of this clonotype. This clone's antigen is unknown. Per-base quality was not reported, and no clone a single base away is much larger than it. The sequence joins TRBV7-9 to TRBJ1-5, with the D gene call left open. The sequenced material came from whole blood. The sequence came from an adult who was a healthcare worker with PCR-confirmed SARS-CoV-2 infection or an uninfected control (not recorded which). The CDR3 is CASSSRSLERNNQPQHF. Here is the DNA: TGTGCCAGCAGCTCCAGAAGCTTAGAACGGAATAATCAGCCCCAGCATTTT.